This T cell receptor (beta chain) was recovered during a study of T-cell reconstitution after alpha-beta-depleted transplantation in children. V lost 1 base, J lost 6 bases, and 6 bases lay in between. The CDR3 runs to 13 residues. This clonotype has only a few counts. Unique molecular identifiers were incorporated when the TCRbeta library was constructed. TCRdb redid the calling of the PCR reads with MiXCR, one entry per CDR3 protein. The sample has around 500,000 distinct CDR3 sequences; about an eighth are singletons. The sample was PBMCs from the stem cell graft donor, taken from the stem cell graft. The sequence was collected from a human donor who donated a stem cell graft to a child with combined immunodeficiency. This chain uses TRBV12-3 or TRBV12-4 with TRBJ1-4; D uncertain. The chain's CDR3 is CASSLGTHEKLFF. In DNA, the CDR3 is TGTGCCAGCAGTTTAGGGACCCATGAAAAACTGTTTTTT.